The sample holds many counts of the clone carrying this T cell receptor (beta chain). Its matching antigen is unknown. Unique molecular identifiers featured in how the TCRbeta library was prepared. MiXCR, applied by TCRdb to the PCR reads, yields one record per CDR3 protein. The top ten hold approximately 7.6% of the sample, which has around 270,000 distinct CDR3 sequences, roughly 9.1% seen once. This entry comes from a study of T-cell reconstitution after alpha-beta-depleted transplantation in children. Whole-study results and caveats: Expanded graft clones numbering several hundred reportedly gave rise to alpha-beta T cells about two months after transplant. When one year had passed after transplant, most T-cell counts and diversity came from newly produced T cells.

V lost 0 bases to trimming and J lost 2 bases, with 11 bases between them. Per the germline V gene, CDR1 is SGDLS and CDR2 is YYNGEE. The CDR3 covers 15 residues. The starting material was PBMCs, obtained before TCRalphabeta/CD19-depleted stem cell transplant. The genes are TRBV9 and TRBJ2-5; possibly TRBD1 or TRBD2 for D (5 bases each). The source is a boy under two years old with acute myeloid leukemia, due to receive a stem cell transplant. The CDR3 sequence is CASSVGTGLQETQYF. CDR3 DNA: TGTGCCAGCAGCGTAGGAACGGGGCTTCAAGAGACCCAGTACTTC.